This T cell receptor beta chain stems from a study of blood T cell repertoires in COVID-19. About the research overall: Both acute and convalescent COVID-19 samples were obtained from the United States, Italy and Spain. T cells, B-cell-depleted T cells, or PBMCs supplied cDNA or gDNA.

As handled by the study authors: Estimation of nucleated cell counts was performed using reference gene primer amplification. Sequencing used immunoSEQ multiplex PCR; TCRdb keeps in-frame clones, though not all of them. The V and J calls and clone size are taken from that table; D and trimming were inferred from the DNA. The data hold some 320,000 clones, with about 89% observed a single time. The CDR3 extends over 15 amino acids. V lost 5 bases, J lost 1 base, and 12 bases lay in between. The germline V gene has CDR1 MNHEY and CDR2 SVGAGI. This TCR derives from a woman in her twenties or thirties who had recovered from COVID-19. The rearrangement links TRBV6-5 to TRBJ1-5; D may be TRBD1 (5 bases). Sequences were obtained from PBMCs or T cells enriched from blood (not recorded which). This chain's CDR3 is CASSLRRASNQPQHF. The CDR3, as DNA: TGTGCCAGCAGTCTCCGCAGGGCGAGCAATCAGCCCCAGCATTTT.